The source of this T cell receptor beta chain is a study of vaccination and CD4 T cells after COVID-19. Study information: Investigators drew the post-COVID samples a median approximately 100 days after diagnosis, with a range of 35 to 161. The authors used overlapping spike peptides from SARS-CoV-2, HCoV-NL63, HCoV-OC43 and HCoV-229E to stimulate cells. Whole-study findings and limits: Analysis covered relatively few convalescent patients and lacked any early post-infection timepoints.

Regarding this clonotype: Its antigen remains unidentified.

The study sequenced cultured CD4+ T cell DNA using the Oncomine TCR Beta short-read assay. TCRdb re-called the PCR reads through MiXCR, storing one row per CDR3 protein. Of about 18,000 distinct CDR3 sequences detected, more than 50% appear once; the ten largest clones hold 6% to 9.5%. The length of the CDR3 is 15 residues. Trimming removed 6 bases from V and 5 bases from J, with 20 bases in between. Germline loops: CDR1 MNHEY, CDR2 SMNVEV (reference sequence). This sample's treatment: roughly ten-day PBMC culture with coronavirus spike peptide pools or control peptides (ViraFEST assay). Once peptide pools had expanded antigen-specific T cells, ViraFEST sequenced TCRs.

This TCR was recovered from a human donor who had recovered from COVID-19. This rearrangement joins TRBV27 to TRBJ2-7, with a tentative D call TRBD2 (6 bases). Sequences were obtained from CD4+ T cells from blood, cultured in vitro. CDR3 DNA: TGTGCCAGCAGGGAGGGTCCGTCTCCTTGGGACGAGCAGTACTTC. Its translation: CASREGPSPWDEQYF.